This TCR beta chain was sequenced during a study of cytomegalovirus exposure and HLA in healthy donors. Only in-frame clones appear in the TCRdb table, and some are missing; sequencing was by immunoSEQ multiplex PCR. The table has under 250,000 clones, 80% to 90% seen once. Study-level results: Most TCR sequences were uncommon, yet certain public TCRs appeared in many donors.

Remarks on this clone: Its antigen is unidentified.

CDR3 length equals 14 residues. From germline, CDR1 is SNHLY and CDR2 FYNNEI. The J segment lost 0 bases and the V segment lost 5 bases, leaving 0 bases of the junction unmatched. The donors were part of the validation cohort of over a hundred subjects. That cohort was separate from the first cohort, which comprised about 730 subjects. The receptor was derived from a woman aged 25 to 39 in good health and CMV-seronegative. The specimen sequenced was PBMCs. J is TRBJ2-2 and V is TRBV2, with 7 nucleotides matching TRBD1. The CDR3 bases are TGTGCCAGCAGTACAGGGGCGAACACCGGGGAGCTGTTTTTT. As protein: CASSTGANTGELFF. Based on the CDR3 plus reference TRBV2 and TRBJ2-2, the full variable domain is EPEVTQTPSHQVTQMGQEVILRCVPISNHLYFYWYRQILGQKVEFLVSFYNNEISEKSEIFDDQFSVERPDGSNFTLKIRSTKLEDSAMYFCASSTGANTGELFFGEGSRLTVL.